One T cell receptor (beta chain) is described in this entry. The antigen remains undetermined. No infections or other immune events were documented during collection. CDR1 is SQVTM and CDR2 is ANQGSEA in the germline V gene. This CDR3 comprises 13 residues. V lost 7 bases, J lost 8 bases, and 11 bases stayed unmatched. This entry is derived from a study of identifying expanded T cells in peripheral blood. Study-level points and caveats: Across healthy donors, higher total template counts meant significantly greater roughly 2-week count variance. About 1.2 clones differed between technical replicates, versus 16.4 and 19 over time.

Some clones are missing from TCRdb's copy, which holds only in-frame ones; the method was immunoSEQ multiplex PCR. This sample has about 47,000 clones, with about 80% found just once. Sequenced sample: blood. The rearrangement uses TRBV29-1 and TRBJ2-1; TRBD2 agrees at 7 bases. The receptor comes from a person aged 18 to 70 in good health. Here the CDR3 DNA reads TGCAGCGGAACTAGCGTTCCCCCGGATGAGCAGTTCTTC. It encodes CSGTSVPPDEQFF.